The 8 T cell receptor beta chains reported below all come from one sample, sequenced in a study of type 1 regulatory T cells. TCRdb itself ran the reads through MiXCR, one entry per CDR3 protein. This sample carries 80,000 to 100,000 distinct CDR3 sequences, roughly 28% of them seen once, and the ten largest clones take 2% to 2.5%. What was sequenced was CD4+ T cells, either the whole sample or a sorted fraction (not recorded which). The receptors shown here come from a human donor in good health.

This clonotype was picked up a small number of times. CDR3 coding DNA: TGTGCCAGCAGTTTAAGAACCCCTCAGGTGGGGAGCTCCTACAATGAGCAGTTCTTC. Residues: CASSLRTPQVGSSYNEQFF. The rearrangement uses TRBV27 and TRBJ2-1, with D possibly TRBD2 on 5 matching bases. Trimming took 2 bases from V and 0 from J, leaving 20 bases between them. Germline CDR1 is MNHEY and CDR2 is SMNVEV (reference sequence). The CDR3 is 19 residues long.

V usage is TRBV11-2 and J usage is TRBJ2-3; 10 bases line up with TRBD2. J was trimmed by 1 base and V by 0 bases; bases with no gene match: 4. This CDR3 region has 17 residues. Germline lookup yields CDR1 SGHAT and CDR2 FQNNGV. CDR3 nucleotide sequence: TGTGCCAGCAGCTTAGATCGCGGGACTAGCGGCACAGATACGCAGTATTTT. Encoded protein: CASSLDRGTSGTDTQYF.

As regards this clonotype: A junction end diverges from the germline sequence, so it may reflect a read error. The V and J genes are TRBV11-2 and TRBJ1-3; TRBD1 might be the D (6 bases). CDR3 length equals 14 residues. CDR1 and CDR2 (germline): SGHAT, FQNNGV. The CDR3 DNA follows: TGTTCCAGCAGCTTAGCAGGGGATGGAAACACCATATATTTT. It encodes CSSSLAGDGNTIYF.

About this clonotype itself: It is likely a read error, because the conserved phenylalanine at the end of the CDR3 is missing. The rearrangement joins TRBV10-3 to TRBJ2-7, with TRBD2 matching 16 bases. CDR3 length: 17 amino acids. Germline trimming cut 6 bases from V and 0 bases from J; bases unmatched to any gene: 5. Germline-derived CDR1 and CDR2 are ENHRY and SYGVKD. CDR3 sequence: CAIRGTSGRADSYEQYL. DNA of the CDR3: TGTGCCATCAGGGGGACTAGCGGGAGGGCGGACTCCTACGAGCAGTACCTC.

The CDR3 sequence is CASSQIFFGADSHTGELFF. CDR3 DNA: TGCGCCAGCAGCCAGATCTTTTTCGGGGCTGACAGCCACACCGGGGAGCTGTTTTTT. The chain links TRBV4-1 to TRBJ2-2; the D gene could be TRBD1 or TRBD2 (5 bases each). CDR1 and CDR2 from the germline V gene are MGHRA and YSYEKL. Trimming removed 3 bases from V and 3 bases from J, with 23 bases in between. CDR3 size: 19 residues.

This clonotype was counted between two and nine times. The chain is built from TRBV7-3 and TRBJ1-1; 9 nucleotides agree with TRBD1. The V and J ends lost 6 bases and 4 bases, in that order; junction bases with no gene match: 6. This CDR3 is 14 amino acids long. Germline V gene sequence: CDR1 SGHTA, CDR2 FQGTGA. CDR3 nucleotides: TGTGCCAGCAGTTCAAAGACAGGGGGCACTGAAGCTTTCTTT. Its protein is CASSSKTGGTEAFF.

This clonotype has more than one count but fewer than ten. The CDR3 here is CASNLGYRTQETQYF. Written as DNA, the CDR3 is TGTGCCAGTAATCTGGGATACAGAACCCAAGAGACCCAGTACTTC. The J gene is TRBJ2-5, the V gene TRBV19; D unclear. Trimming removed 7 bases at V and 1 base at J, with 16 bases between. The germline gives CDR1 LNHDA, CDR2 SQIVND (reference sequence). This CDR3 is built from 15 residues.

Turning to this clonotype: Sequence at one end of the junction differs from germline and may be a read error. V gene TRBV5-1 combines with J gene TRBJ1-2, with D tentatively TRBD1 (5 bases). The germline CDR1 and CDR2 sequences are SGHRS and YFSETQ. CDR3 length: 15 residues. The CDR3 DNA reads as TGCGCCAGCAGCTTGGACAGGCCAGGGCATTGGGGCTACGCCTTC. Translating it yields CASSLDRPGHWGYAF.